This passage covers 7 T cell receptor beta chains from one sample sequenced in a study of blood T cells in healthy people across ages. A second PCR of roughly 7 to 11 cycles used a sample-barcoded 5' primer and a J-beta primer mix. MiXCR, run by TCRdb on the 5' RACE reads, gives a single entry per CDR3 protein. The sample records hundreds of thousands of distinct CDR3 sequences, 40% to 45% being singletons. The sample taken for sequencing was blood. These receptors were taken from a man older than 75 in good health.

This sequence joins TRBV7-2 and TRBJ2-2, with D possibly matching TRBD2 (6 bases). Germline values: CDR1 SGHTA, CDR2 FQGNSA. Trimming took off 0 bases at V and 5 bases at J, with 22 bases between the two ends. The CDR3 is made up of 19 amino acids. The CDR3 here is CASSLAGPKARGSTGELFF. CDR3 nucleotides: TGTGCCAGCAGCTTAGCGGGACCCAAAGCGCGGGGATCGACCGGGGAGCTGTTTTTT.

The sample holds a few counts of this clonotype. The genes are TRBV4-2 and TRBJ2-3; 10 bases line up with TRBD2. Trimming took 3 bases from V and 2 from J; bases not matched to a gene: 2. Germline CDR1 reads LGHNA; CDR2 reads YNFKEQ. The CDR3 has 15 residues. CDR3 in DNA: TGTGCCAGCAGCCAGCTAGCGGGGGACACAGATACGCAGTATTTT. This translates into CASSQLAGDTDTQYF.

The chain joins TRBV27 to TRBJ2-1, with 8 bases identical to TRBD2. CDR1 is MNHEY, CDR2 SMNVEV, per germline (reference sequence). The J segment lost 7 bases and the V segment lost 8 bases, leaving 10 bases of the junction unmatched. This CDR3 has 14 residues. The CDR3 protein is CASSRREGGNEQFF. Here the CDR3 DNA reads TGTGCCAGCTCCCGACGGGAGGGTGGGAATGAGCAGTTCTTC.

This rearrangement joins TRBV24-1 to TRBJ2-4; 12 bases line up with TRBD2. The end of the DNA aligns better with TRBJ2-7, so the J call may be wrong. CDR1 is KGHDR and CDR2 is SFDVKD in the germline V gene. This CDR3 comprises 14 residues. The CDR3 is CATGPRLAGDEQYF. In DNA, the CDR3 is TGTGCCACCGGGCCCAGACTAGCGGGGGACGAGCAGTACTTC.

This clonotype turned up a few times. The gene calls are TRBV7-3 and TRBJ2-6, with D perhaps TRBD1 (6 bases). V was clipped by 3 bases and J by 1 base, with 13 bases between them. The length of the CDR3 is 17 residues. Germline CDR1 reads SGHTA; CDR2 reads FQGTGA. CDR3 bases: TGTGCCAGCAGCTTTGACAGGCGTAGTTCTGGGGCCAACGTCCTGACTTTC. Protein sequence: CASSFDRRSSGANVLTF.

The chain has TRBV20-1 and TRBJ1-1; perhaps TRBD1 as D (5 bases). Trimming left V 4 bases short and J 1 base short, with 13 bases between. The V gene's germline CDR1 is DFQATT and CDR2 SNEGSKA (reference sequence). The CDR3 is 14 amino acids. The CDR3 sequence is CSATLGGTNTEAFF. CDR3 nucleotides: TGCAGTGCTACCCTGGGGGGGACGAACACTGAAGCTTTCTTT.

V usage is TRBV20-1 and J usage is TRBJ1-5; D possibly corresponds to TRBD1 (6 bases). Trimming pared 0 bases from V and 5 bases from J, leaving 14 bases between. The CDR3 is 15 amino acids. Germline V lookup: CDR1 DFQATT, CDR2 SNEGSKA (reference sequence). CDR3 residues: CSAREYRESDQPQHF. CDR3 coding DNA: TGCAGTGCTAGAGAATACAGGGAGTCCGATCAGCCCCAGCATTTT.